The 15 T cell receptor beta chains in this list originate from one sample, sequenced in a study of blood T cells in healthy people across ages. A second PCR of about 7 to 12 cycles used a sample-barcoded 5' primer and a J-beta primer mix. TCRdb independently ran MiXCR on the 5' RACE reads; one entry per CDR3 protein. The data contain about 1,000,000 distinct CDR3 sequences, more than 35% of them seen just once; the ten biggest clones take up about 20%. The sequenced sample was blood. The source is a woman aged 55-70 years in good health.

This rearrangement joins TRBV20-1 to TRBJ2-7, with TRBD1 as a possible D gene (5 bases). Trimming removed 3 bases from V and 3 bases from J, with 9 bases in between. Germline V CDR1 and CDR2: DFQATT, SNEGSKA (reference sequence). The CDR3 extends over 12 amino acids. CDR3 nucleotide sequence: TGCAGTGCTAGGCAGGGTTACTACGAGCAGTACTTC. Translating gives CSARQGYYEQYF.

The gene calls are TRBV20-1 and TRBJ2-1; perhaps TRBD2 as D (6 bases). This CDR3 is built from 10 residues. The germline V and J ends were trimmed by 6 bases and 14 bases, with 14 bases remaining between them. Per germline, CDR1 DFQATT and CDR2 SNEGSKA (reference sequence). CDR3 sequence (DNA): TGCAGTGCCCGCGGGGTAGACGAGTTCTTC. Protein product: CSARGVDEFF.

This clonotype was counted between two and nine times. This chain links TRBV6-1 with TRBJ2-1, with TRBD2 identical over 10 bases. The germline V gene has CDR1 MNHNS and CDR2 SASEGT. V was pared by 3 bases and J by 7 bases, with 3 bases of the junction left unmatched. This CDR3 region has 14 residues. In DNA, the CDR3 is TGTGCCAGCAGTGATAGCGGGAGGCTAAATGAGCAGTTCTTC. Translating gives CASSDSGRLNEQFF.

In the case of this clonotype: One junction end disagrees with the germline gene, perhaps due to a read error. CDR3 region: CAGSEVLETETQYF. CDR3 nucleotide sequence: TGTGCCGGCAGTGAAGTGTTGGAAACGGAGACCCAGTACTTC. The rearrangement joins TRBV2 to TRBJ2-5; D uncertain. Germline V gene lookup returns CDR1 SNHLY and CDR2 FYNNEI. This CDR3 is built from 14 residues.

V and J are TRBV24-1 and TRBJ1-2; 8 bases line up with TRBD1. The V gene end was trimmed by 7 bases and the J gene end by 3 bases; junction bases not matched to a gene: 6. There are 14 residues in the CDR3. Germline V gene lookup returns CDR1 KGHDR and CDR2 SFDVKD. In nucleotides, the CDR3 is TGTGCCACCAGGGATCCGGACAGGGACTATGGCTACACCTTC. This translates into CATRDPDRDYGYTF.

This chain connects TRBV7-9 to TRBJ2-1; D not certain. The germline CDR1 and CDR2 sequences are SEHNR and FQNEAQ (reference sequence). Trimming stripped 5 bases from V and 8 bases from J, with 13 bases between. CDR3 size: 13 residues. The CDR3 coding sequence is TGTGCCAGCAGCCCTCTGGATAGTCATGAGCAGTTCTTC. Translated: CASSPLDSHEQFF.

At least ten counts were recorded for this clonotype. The chain carries TRBV6-6 and TRBJ2-7; 8 nucleotides match TRBD2. Germline V lookup: CDR1 MNHNY, CDR2 SVGAGI (reference sequence). The CDR3 runs 15 residues. V lost 2 bases to trimming and J lost 1 base; unmatched junction nucleotides: 4. CDR3 sequence: CASSYDTSGSYEQYF. The CDR3 DNA reads as TGTGCCAGCAGTTACGATACTAGCGGATCCTACGAGCAGTACTTC.

This clonotype was seen a few times. The genes are TRBV4-1 and TRBJ2-4; D gene unclear. Germline V gene data show CDR1 as MGHRA and CDR2 as YSYEKL. Trimming stripped 0 bases from V and 0 bases from J, with 15 bases between. The CDR3 runs 18 residues. Here the CDR3 reads CASSQDSWVSLAKNIQYF. The CDR3, as DNA: TGCGCCAGCAGCCAAGATAGTTGGGTTTCACTAGCCAAAAACATTCAGTACTTC.

The chain is built from TRBV7-6 and TRBJ2-2; 7 nucleotides match TRBD1. The CDR3 has 15 residues. From germline, CDR1 is SGHVS and CDR2 FNYEAQ. The V and J ends lost 4 bases and 3 bases, in that order; junction bases with no gene match: 5. CDR3 DNA sequence: TGTGCCAGCAGCTCAGACAGGGTCGACACCGGGGAGCTGTTTTTT. Translation: CASSSDRVDTGELFF.

In DNA, the CDR3 is TGTGCCTGGAGTACGTTATACGAGCAGTACTTC. Its translation is CAWSTLYEQYF. V gene TRBV30 combines with J gene TRBJ2-7, with D unclear. CDR1 is GTSNPN and CDR2 is SVGIG in the germline V gene (reference sequence). The CDR3 covers 11 residues. Trimming took off 2 bases at V and 4 bases at J, with 6 bases between the two ends.

The CDR3 reads CAAADSSTDTQYF. The CDR3 nucleotides read TGTGCCGCCGCAGACAGTAGCACAGATACGCAGTATTTT. This sequence joins TRBV24-1 and TRBJ2-3; D possibly corresponds to TRBD1 (5 bases). CDR3 length: 13 residues. Per germline, CDR1 KGHDR and CDR2 SFDVKD. Deletions cut 12 bases from V and 0 bases from J, with 12 bases between.

The chain uses TRBV9 and TRBJ2-2; D is unclear. Germline V lookup: CDR1 SGDLS, CDR2 YYNGEE. The CDR3 covers 13 residues. Trimming stripped 4 bases from V and 7 bases from J, with 11 bases between. DNA of the CDR3: TGTGCCAGCAGCCCCGTATTGGGCGGGGAGCTGTTTTTT. This sequence encodes CASSPVLGGELFF.

The chain couples TRBV12-5 to TRBJ2-1; TRBD2 is a possible D gene (5 bases). Trimming took off 1 base at V and 7 bases at J, with 20 bases between the two ends. The CDR3 is made up of 17 amino acids. Germline lookup yields CDR1 LGHNT and CDR2 FRNRAP. The CDR3 DNA follows: TGTGCTAGTGGTTTGGGAAAACTAGAGCTGTCGGGGAATGAGCAGTTCTTC. Translating gives CASGLGKLELSGNEQFF. The complete variable domain, with remaining parts taken from reference TRBV12-5 and TRBJ2-1, reads DARVTQTPRHKVTEMGQEVTMRCQPILGHNTVFWYRQTMMQGLELLAYFRNRAPLDDSGMPKDRFSAEMPDATLATLKIQPSEPRDSAVYFCASGLGKLELSGNEQFFGPGTRLTVL.

This rearrangement joins TRBV7-2 to TRBJ2-3; D gene unclear. The CDR3 contains 14 residues. The germline CDR1 and CDR2 sequences are SGHTA and FQGNSA. Trimming cost V 3 bases and J 1 base, with 8 bases left between them. This CDR3 reads CASSFDAGTDTQYF. CDR3 coding DNA: TGTGCCAGCAGCTTCGATGCAGGCACAGATACGCAGTATTTT. Together with reference TRBV7-2 and TRBJ2-3, the CDR3 gives the full variable domain: GAGVSQSPSNKVTEKGKDVELRCDPISGHTALYWYRQSLGQGLEFLIYFQGNSAPDKSGLPSDRFSAERTGGSVSTLTIQRTQQEDSAVYLCASSFDAGTDTQYFGPGTRLTVL.

The rearrangement links TRBV10-3 to TRBJ1-5; 8 bases are a match to TRBD1. J lost 11 bases, V lost 2 bases, and 17 bases had no gene match. Germline lookup yields CDR1 ENHRY and CDR2 SYGVKD. The CDR3 sequence is 17 residues long. CDR3 in DNA: TGTGCCATCAGTGAGCGCCCTCCGGGACAGGCCCCACGGGCCCAGCATTTT. It yields the protein CAISERPPGQAPRAQHF.